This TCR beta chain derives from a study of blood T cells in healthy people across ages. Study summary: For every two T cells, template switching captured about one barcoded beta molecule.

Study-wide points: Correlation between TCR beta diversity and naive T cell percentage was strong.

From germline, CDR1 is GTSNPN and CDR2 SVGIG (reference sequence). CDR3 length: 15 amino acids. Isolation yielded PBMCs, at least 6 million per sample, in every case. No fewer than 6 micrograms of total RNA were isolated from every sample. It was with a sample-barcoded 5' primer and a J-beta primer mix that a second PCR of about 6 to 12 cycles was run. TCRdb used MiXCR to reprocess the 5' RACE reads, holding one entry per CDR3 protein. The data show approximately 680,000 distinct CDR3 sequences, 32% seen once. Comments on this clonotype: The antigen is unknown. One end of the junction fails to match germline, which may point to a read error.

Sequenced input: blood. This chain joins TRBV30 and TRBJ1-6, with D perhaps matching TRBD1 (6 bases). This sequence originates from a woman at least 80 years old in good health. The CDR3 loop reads CAWSRTQGRNSPPHF. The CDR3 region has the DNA TGTGCCTGGAGTCGCACCCAGGGGCGGAATTCACCCCCCCACTTT.